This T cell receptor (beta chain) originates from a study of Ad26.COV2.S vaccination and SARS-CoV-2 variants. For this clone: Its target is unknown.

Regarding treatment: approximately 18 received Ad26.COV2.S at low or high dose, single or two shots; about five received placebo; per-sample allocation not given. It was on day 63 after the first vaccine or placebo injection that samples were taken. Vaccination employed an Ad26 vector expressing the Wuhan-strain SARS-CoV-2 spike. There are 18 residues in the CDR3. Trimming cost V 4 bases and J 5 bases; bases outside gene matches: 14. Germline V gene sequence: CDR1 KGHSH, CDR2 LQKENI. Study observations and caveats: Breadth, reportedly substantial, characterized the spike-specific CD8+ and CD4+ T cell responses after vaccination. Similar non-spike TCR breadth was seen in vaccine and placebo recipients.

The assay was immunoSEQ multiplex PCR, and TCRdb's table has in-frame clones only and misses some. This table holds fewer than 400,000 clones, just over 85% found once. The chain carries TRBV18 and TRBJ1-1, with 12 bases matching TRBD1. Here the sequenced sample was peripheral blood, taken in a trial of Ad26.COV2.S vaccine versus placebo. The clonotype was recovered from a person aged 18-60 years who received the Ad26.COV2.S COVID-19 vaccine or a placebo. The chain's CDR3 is CASSLSTGTGGVGTEAFF. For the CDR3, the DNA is TGTGCCAGCTCACTAAGCACCGGGACAGGGGGCGTCGGGACTGAAGCTTTCTTT.